The 27 T cell receptor beta chains below come from one sample, sequenced in a study of human T cells and chemical hapten exposure. As to time point: patch test 1, 2 weeks after DPC sensitization. Treatment indicated: therapeutic diphenylcyclopropenone sensitization with weekly scalp DPC. TCRdb re-called the RACE reads through MiXCR, storing one row per CDR3 protein. Found here are 75,000 to 90,000 distinct CDR3 sequences, over 9.5% of them singletons; the top ten hold about 4%. The sequencing used whole blood, collected in connection with sensitization to the hapten diphenylcyclopropenone (DPC). Source of these receptors: a woman between 55 and 75 years old with alopecia areata. Some clones in this sample may be carry-over from other donors' samples.

This clonotype came up a few times. This sequence joins TRBV7-8 and TRBJ1-5; the D is unclear. The CDR3 has 17 amino acids. V was pared by 0 bases and J by 7 bases, with 19 bases between. Per the germline V gene, CDR1 is SGHVS and CDR2 is FQNEAQ. This CDR3 is CASSLAQITNLGQPQHF. CDR3 DNA sequence: TGTGCCAGCAGCTTAGCACAGATTACCAACCTGGGGCAGCCCCAGCATTTT.

In nucleotides, the CDR3 is TGTGCCAGCAGCTTAGTGTACGGGAGGACAGTGAACTATGGCTACACCTTC. Translating it yields CASSLVYGRTVNYGYTF. The chain is built from TRBV7-2 and TRBJ1-2, with D possibly matching TRBD1 (6 bases). V lost 1 base and J lost 2, with 17 bases in between. This CDR3 is built from 17 residues. CDR1 and CDR2 from the germline V gene are SGHTA and FQGNSA.

The V gene is TRBV5-5, the J gene TRBJ1-2; weak D call: TRBD1 (5 bases). V was trimmed by 4 bases and J by 5 bases, leaving 9 bases between them. Per germline, CDR1 SGHKS and CDR2 YYEKEE (reference sequence). The CDR3 totals 12 residues. The DNA for the CDR3 is TGTGCCAGCAGCAGGCGGGGGTATGGCTACACCTTC. It translates to CASSRRGYGYTF. The full variable domain, with the rest looked up from reference TRBV5-5 and TRBJ1-2, is DAGVTQSPTHLIKTRGQQVTLRCSPISGHKSVSWYQQVLGQGPQFIFQYYEKEERGRGNFPDRFSARQFPNYSSELNVNALLLGDSALYLCASSRRGYGYTFGSGTRLTVV.

This chain links TRBV5-1 with TRBJ1-5; D call uncertain. The CDR3 runs to 14 residues. Trimming shortened V by 4 bases and J by 5 bases, and 13 bases separated the two germline ends. Germline V gene lookup returns CDR1 SGHRS and CDR2 YFSETQ. The CDR3 loop is CASSPVPGHQPQHF. CDR3 DNA: TGCGCCAGCAGCCCCGTCCCGGGCCATCAGCCCCAGCATTTT.

In its sample, this clonotype was seen a few times. The chain recombines TRBV29-1 with TRBJ1-2, with D hard to call. CDR1 and CDR2 (germline): SQVTM, ANQGSEA. V shed 6 bases and J shed 4 bases, with 12 bases lying between them. The CDR3 totals 12 residues. CDR3 coding DNA: TGCAGCGTCGGGGAGGCAGGCTATGGCTACACCTTC. It specifies CSVGEAGYGYTF.

V gene TRBV2 combines with J gene TRBJ1-4; D is ambiguous. The germline gives CDR1 SNHLY, CDR2 FYNNEI. Trimming shortened V by 6 bases and J by 2 bases, and 10 bases separated the two germline ends. The CDR3 sequence is 14 residues long. This CDR3 reads CASRRTATNEKLFF. For the CDR3, the DNA is TGTGCCAGCAGGAGGACTGCGACTAATGAAAAACTGTTTTTT.

The chain joins TRBV7-6 to TRBJ2-2; D not certain. Between the trimmed V and J ends, which lost 3 bases and 5 bases, there was a span of 10 bases. The CDR3 runs to 14 residues. CDR1 and CDR2 from the germline V gene are SGHVS and FNYEAQ. CDR3 amino acids: CASSFSLGTGELFF. The CDR3 nucleotides are TGTGCCAGCAGCTTCTCCCTCGGGACCGGGGAGCTGTTTTTT.

This clonotype was observed at least ten times. This sequence joins TRBV7-9 and TRBJ1-4, with 8 bases that match TRBD1. This CDR3 has 15 amino acids. Germline V gene lookup returns CDR1 SEHNR and CDR2 FQNEAQ (reference sequence). Trimming took 4 bases from V and 3 from J; bases not matched to a gene: 4. The chain's CDR3 is CASSSGQGANEKLFF. In nucleotides, the CDR3 is TGTGCCAGCAGCTCTGGACAGGGCGCTAATGAAAAACTGTTTTTT.

V usage is TRBV2 and J usage is TRBJ2-3; D uncertain. Germline V gene lookup returns CDR1 SNHLY and CDR2 FYNNEI. The CDR3 spans 15 residues. V was pared by 6 bases and J by 2 bases, with 15 bases between. The CDR3 loop is CASRALEPLTDTQYF. CDR3 nucleotide sequence: TGTGCCAGCAGAGCGTTAGAGCCTCTCACAGATACGCAGTATTTT. Supplemented by reference TRBV2 and TRBJ2-3, the full variable domain reads EPEVTQTPSHQVTQMGQEVILRCVPISNHLYFYWYRQILGQKVEFLVSFYNNEISEKSEIFDDQFSVERPDGSNFTLKIRSTKLEDSAMYFCASRALEPLTDTQYFGPGTRLTVL.

In its sample, this clonotype was seen a few times. The rearrangement joins TRBV12-5 to TRBJ1-1, with unresolved D. Germline V gives CDR1 LGHNT, CDR2 FRNRAP. This CDR3 is 15 amino acids long. The V gene lost 2 bases and the J gene lost 1 base, with 11 bases spanning the gap. In nucleotides, the CDR3 is TGTGCTAGTGGTTTGCACGTCACAGAGAACACTGAAGCTTTCTTT. Encoded protein: CASGLHVTENTEAFF.

The rearrangement uses TRBV5-4 and TRBJ2-2; perhaps TRBD2 as D (6 bases). The germline gives CDR1 SGHNT, CDR2 YYREEE (reference sequence). V lost 0 bases to trimming and J lost 7 bases, with 19 bases between them. The CDR3 spans 17 residues. The DNA for the CDR3 is TGTGCCAGCAGCTTGGCCGGGATTAGCGGTTCAAACGGGGAGCTGTTTTTT. Its translation: CASSLAGISGSNGELFF.

This clonotype was seen ten or more times. V gene TRBV5-1 combines with J gene TRBJ2-5; TRBD2 aligns across 10 bases. The V and J ends lost 4 bases and 4 bases, in that order; junction bases with no gene match: 4. The CDR3 loop spans 14 amino acids. Germline CDR1 is SGHRS and CDR2 is YFSETQ. CDR3 bases: TGCGCCAGCAGCACCGTAGCGGGGGGAGAGACCCAGTACTTC. As protein: CASSTVAGGETQYF. The whole variable domain, filled in from reference TRBV5-1 and TRBJ2-5, reads KAGVTQTPRYLIKTRGQQVTLSCSPISGHRSVSWYQQTPGQGLQFLFEYFSETQRNKGNFPGRFSGRQFSNSRSEMNVSTLELGDSALYLCASSTVAGGETQYFGPGTRLLVL.

This clonotype was seen a handful of times. This chain uses TRBV9 with TRBJ2-7; D unresolved. CDR3 length: 14 residues. Trimming stripped 0 bases from V and 1 base from J, with 8 bases between. Looked up from germline, CDR1 is SGDLS and CDR2 is YYNGEE. The chain's CDR3 is CASSVGSRSYEQYF. The CDR3 DNA reads as TGTGCCAGCAGCGTAGGGAGCAGGTCCTACGAGCAGTACTTC. The full variable domain, completed using reference TRBV9 and TRBJ2-7, is DSGVTQTPKHLITATGQRVTLRCSPRSGDLSVYWYQQSLDQGLQFLIQYYNGEERAKGNILERFSAQQFPDLHSELNLSSLELGDSALYFCASSVGSRSYEQYFGPGTRLTVT.

Only a few counts were recorded for this clonotype. The V gene is TRBV29-1, the J gene TRBJ1-1, with 7 nucleotides matching TRBD1. Per the germline V gene, CDR1 is SQVTM and CDR2 is ANQGSEA. The CDR3 has 12 amino acids. V shed 7 bases, J shed 11 bases, and the junction held 13 bases outside the gene matches. The CDR3 DNA sequence: TGCAGCGCACGGCAGGGGGACGTGGTGGCTTTCTTT. Amino acid sequence: CSARQGDVVAFF.

J is TRBJ1-5 and V is TRBV21-1; TRBD1 reflects the table's D call only, with no check against the DNA. TRBV21-1 is designated a pseudogene. There are 16 residues in the CDR3. CDR3 sequence: CASSKASGHSNQPQHF. The CDR3 nucleotides read TGTGCCAGCAGCAAAGCCTCAGGGCATAGCAATCAGCCCCAGCATTTT.

In its sample, this clonotype was seen many times. This chain links TRBV3-1 with TRBJ2-1, with D perhaps being TRBD1 or TRBD2 (5 bases each). CDR3 size: 11 residues. Germline-derived CDR1 and CDR2 are LGHDT and YNNKEL (reference sequence). Deletions cut 8 bases from V and 9 bases from J, with 11 bases between. In DNA, the CDR3 is TGTGCCAGCCTGGTTGGGGGTGAGCAGTTCTTC. Protein sequence: CASLVGGEQFF.

In its sample, this clonotype was seen many times. The V and J genes are TRBV3-1 and TRBJ1-4, with D maybe TRBD1 (6 bases). Germline loops: CDR1 LGHDT, CDR2 YNNKEL (reference sequence). The CDR3 consists of 14 residues. The V end was cut by 1 base, the J end by 6 bases, with 9 bases between. CDR3 residues: CASSQVQGDEKLFF. The CDR3 DNA reads TGTGCCAGCAGCCAAGTACAGGGTGATGAAAAACTGTTTTTT. The full variable domain, completed using reference TRBV3-1 and TRBJ1-4, is DTAVSQTPKYLVTQMGNDKSIKCEQNLGHDTMYWYKQDSKKFLKIMFSYNNKELIINETVPNRFSPKSPDKAHLNLHINSLELGDSAVYFCASSQVQGDEKLFFGSGTQLSVL.

This clonotype occurred many times. The V gene is TRBV5-1, the J gene TRBJ1-2, with a possible D match to TRBD1 (5 bases). This CDR3 is built from 13 residues. Germline V gene data show CDR1 as SGHRS and CDR2 as YFSETQ. Trimming stripped 1 base from V and 13 bases from J, with 17 bases between. The CDR3 bases are TGCGCCAGCAGCTTGACGGTGGGGCGGCCTGGCACCTTC. Protein sequence: CASSLTVGRPGTF. Full variable domain (outside the CDR3, taken from reference TRBV5-1 and TRBJ1-2): KAGVTQTPRYLIKTRGQQVTLSCSPISGHRSVSWYQQTPGQGLQFLFEYFSETQRNKGNFPGRFSGRQFSNSRSEMNVSTLELGDSALYLCASSLTVGRPGTFGSGTRLTVV.

This chain joins TRBV5-4 and TRBJ2-7, with D unresolved. Per the germline V gene, CDR1 is SGHNT and CDR2 is YYREEE (reference sequence). V was clipped by 4 bases and J by 3 bases, with 8 bases between them. There are 12 residues in the CDR3. The CDR3 region has the DNA TGTGCCAGCAGCGCGGACGGCTACGAGCAGTACTTC. Amino acids: CASSADGYEQYF.

This clonotype was seen many times. Sequence at one end of the junction differs from germline and may be a read error. The V call is TRBV7-7, the J call TRBJ2-1; no reliable D call. The CDR3 is 12 residues long. Looked up from germline, CDR1 is SSHAT and CDR2 is FNYEAQ (reference sequence). For the CDR3, the DNA is TGTGCTAGCAGCCTCGACGGCAATGAGCAGTTCTTC. Protein sequence: CASSLDGNEQFF.

This sequence joins TRBV3-1 and TRBJ2-4, with a weak D call TRBD1 (5 bases). The CDR3 has 19 amino acids. Trimming took 0 bases from V and 0 from J, leaving 18 bases between them. The germline V gene has CDR1 LGHDT and CDR2 YNNKEL (reference sequence). The CDR3 DNA reads TGTGCCAGCAGCCAAGATGCAGGGCTGCTATCCTTAGCCAAAAACATTCAGTACTTC. As protein: CASSQDAGLLSLAKNIQYF.

The chain is built from TRBV12-3 or TRBV12-4 and TRBJ1-3, with TRBD1 matching over 8 bases. The junction had 0 bases not matched to a gene; V was cut back by 5 bases and J by 0 bases. The CDR3 contains 14 residues. CDR3 in amino acids: CASSTGGSGNTIYF. The CDR3 DNA is TGTGCCAGCAGTACAGGGGGCTCTGGAAACACCATATATTTT.

This clonotype has only a few counts. This rearrangement joins TRBV19 to TRBJ1-5; 9 bases fit TRBD1. CDR3 length: 20 amino acids. Germline values: CDR1 LNHDA, CDR2 SQIVND (reference sequence). Trimming at V came to 4 bases and at J to 2 bases, leaving 18 bases not matched to a gene. The CDR3 DNA reads TGTGCCAGTAGTACCCCCCACAGGGGGCTACTTCTTGGTGGCAATCAGCCCCAGCATTTT. Residues: CASSTPHRGLLLGGNQPQHF.

The table lists this clonotype with many counts. The rearrangement joins TRBV29-1 to TRBJ1-2; D unresolved. The V gene lost 3 bases and the J gene lost 1 base, with 6 bases spanning the gap. Germline V CDR1 and CDR2: SQVTM, ANQGSEA. This CDR3 region has 12 residues. DNA for the CDR3: TGCAGCGTTGATAACCGTAACTATGGCTACACCTTC. Residues: CSVDNRNYGYTF.

There are many counts of this clonotype. The CDR3 region is CASSDSIMTGPNTEAFF. In DNA form, the CDR3 reads TGTGCCAGCAGTGACTCGATCATGACGGGGCCGAACACTGAAGCTTTCTTT. The chain links TRBV6-4 to TRBJ1-1; perhaps TRBD1 as D (5 bases). The CDR3 length is 17 residues. V dropped 0 bases and J dropped 1 base, with 15 bases sitting between them. The V gene's germline CDR1 is MRHNA and CDR2 SNTAGT.

In its sample, this clonotype was seen many times. V gene TRBV2 combines with J gene TRBJ1-5; 8 bases are shared with TRBD1. Germline V gene sequence: CDR1 SNHLY, CDR2 FYNNEI. The V gene end was trimmed by 8 bases and the J gene end by 8 bases; junction bases not matched to a gene: 8. The CDR3 has 13 amino acids. The CDR3 loop is CASWTGKREPQHF. In nucleotides, the CDR3 is TGTGCCAGCTGGACAGGGAAGAGGGAGCCCCAGCATTTT.

The rearrangement joins TRBV29-1 to TRBJ2-2; possibly TRBD1 for D (6 bases). V was pared by 7 bases and J by 4 bases, with 13 bases between. This CDR3 comprises 13 residues. The germline CDR1 and CDR2 sequences are SQVTM and ANQGSEA. This CDR3 reads CSAILRGTGELFF. The CDR3 DNA reads as TGCAGCGCTATCCTCAGGGGCACCGGGGAGCTGTTTTTT.